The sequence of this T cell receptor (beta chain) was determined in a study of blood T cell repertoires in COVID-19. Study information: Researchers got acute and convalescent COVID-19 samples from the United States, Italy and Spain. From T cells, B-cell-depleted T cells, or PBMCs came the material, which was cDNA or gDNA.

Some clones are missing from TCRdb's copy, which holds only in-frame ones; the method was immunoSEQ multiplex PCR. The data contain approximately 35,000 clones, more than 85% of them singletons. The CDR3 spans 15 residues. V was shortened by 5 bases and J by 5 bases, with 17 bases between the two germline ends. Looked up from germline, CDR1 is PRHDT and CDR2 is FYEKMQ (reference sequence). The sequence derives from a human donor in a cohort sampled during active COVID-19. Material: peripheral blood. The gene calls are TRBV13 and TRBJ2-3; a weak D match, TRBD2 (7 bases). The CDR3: CASSLSPGGRDTQYF. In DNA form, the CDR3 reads TGTGCCAGCAGCCTGAGCCCGGGGGGCAGAGATACGCAGTATTTT.